The 9 T cell receptor beta chains reported below all come from one sample, sequenced in a study of a mutant IDH1 vaccine in newly diagnosed glioma listed by TCRdb under 2021. No antigen has been assigned to these receptors. Reading the label with the study, this specimen's time point is: week 23, last vaccination. Each vaccine dose, consisting of 300 ug of a 20-mer mutant IDH1 peptide in Montanide, was administered subcutaneously with topical imiquimod. The library was obtained by the immunoSEQ multiplex PCR assay. Here the immuneACCESS table is served through TCRdb, limited to in-frame sequences with V and J called. Missing clones are a known gap in these copies; in checked studies unresolved V genes cover under half, and the rest lacks a known reason. The sample has about 29,000 clones on record, about 85% of them singletons. The ten largest clones take up over 7% of the sample. Material: PBMCs, obtained from a glioma patient whose treatment included an IDH1 peptide vaccine. The receptors here all came from a woman between 18 and 29 years old with glioma.

Written as DNA, the CDR3 is TGTGCCATCAGTGATCCGGGTCACTCTGGAAACACCATATATTTT. This encodes CAISDPGHSGNTIYF. V and J are TRBV10-3 and TRBJ1-3; D is ambiguous. Deletions cut 3 bases from V and 0 bases from J, with 9 bases between. The CDR3 is 15 residues long. Germline V lookup: CDR1 ENHRY, CDR2 SYGVKD.

This chain uses TRBV5-4 with TRBJ2-7; D gene unclear. V was trimmed by 2 bases and J by 3 bases, leaving 9 bases between them. Germline V gives CDR1 SGHNT, CDR2 YYREEE (reference sequence). This CDR3 is 13 amino acids long. The CDR3 DNA reads TGTGCCAGCAGCTTTAGGAGCAACTACGAGCAGTACTTC. This gives the protein CASSFRSNYEQYF. The whole variable domain, filled in from reference TRBV5-4 and TRBJ2-7, reads ETGVTQSPTHLIKTRGQQVTLRCSSQSGHNTVSWYQQALGQGPQFIFQYYREEENGRGNFPPRFSGLQFPNYSSELNVNALELDDSALYLCASSFRSNYEQYFGPGTRLTVT.

The genes are TRBV7-2 and TRBJ2-3; possible D gene TRBD1, 5 bases. V shed 2 bases and J shed 2 bases, with 17 bases lying between them. The germline gives CDR1 SGHTA, CDR2 FQGNSA. This CDR3 is built from 17 residues. The CDR3, as DNA: TGTGCCAGCAGCTTACAGGGCAGGCCCTATCCCACAGATACGCAGTATTTT. Translated, it gives CASSLQGRPYPTDTQYF.

The chain links TRBV6-5 to TRBJ1-2, with 8 nucleotides matching TRBD1. There are 13 residues in the CDR3. Germline V gives CDR1 MNHEY, CDR2 SVGAGI. With 5 bases clipped from V and 6 bases from J, the junction kept 5 bases outside the gene matches. In DNA, the CDR3 is TGTGCCAGCAGTCGGACAGGGCGGGATGGCTACACCTTC. It translates to CASSRTGRDGYTF.

This clone showed up just a few times. The chain employs TRBV6-5 and TRBJ1-3, with 9 bases fitting TRBD1. The junction had 8 bases not matched to a gene; V was cut back by 6 bases and J by 8 bases. CDR1 and CDR2 (germline): MNHEY, SVGAGI. This CDR3 is built from 14 residues. CDR3 bases: TGTGCCAGCAGCGCGGGACAGGGAGTCTACACCATATATTTT. This translates into CASSAGQGVYTIYF.

The genes are TRBV7-2 and TRBJ1-3; the D is unclear. Trimming took off 5 bases at V and 2 bases at J, with 10 bases between the two ends. Germline CDR1 is SGHTA and CDR2 is FQGNSA. The CDR3 runs to 14 residues. CDR3 region: CASSPLFPGNTIYF. As DNA, the CDR3 is TGTGCCAGCAGCCCGCTGTTCCCTGGAAACACCATATATTTT. The full variable domain, in which reference TRBV7-2 and TRBJ1-3 provide the parts outside the CDR3, is GAGVSQSPSNKVTEKGKDVELRCDPISGHTALYWYRQSLGQGLEFLIYFQGNSAPDKSGLPSDRFSAERTGGSVSTLTIQRTQQEDSAVYLCASSPLFPGNTIYFGEGSWLTVV.

This chain uses TRBV7-9 with TRBJ2-1, with D perhaps matching TRBD2 (5 bases). In germline, CDR1 is SEHNR, CDR2 FQNEAQ (reference sequence). V lost 5 bases, J lost 6 bases, and 11 bases lay in between. The CDR3 has 13 residues. The CDR3 loop is CASSPGLGNEQFF. The CDR3 nucleotides read TGTGCCAGCAGCCCAGGACTGGGCAATGAGCAGTTCTTC.

The V call is TRBV4-1, the J call TRBJ2-2, with 8 bases matching TRBD1. The ends lost 0 bases at V and 4 bases at J; junction bases unmatched: 7. The germline V gene has CDR1 MGHRA and CDR2 YSYEKL. The CDR3 length is 17 residues. The CDR3 protein is CASSQDLGRGRTGELFF. The CDR3 nucleotides are TGCGCCAGCAGCCAAGATTTGGGCAGGGGGCGCACCGGGGAGCTGTTTTTT.

The J gene is TRBJ2-6, the V gene TRBV5-4, with 7 nucleotides matching TRBD1. Germline values: CDR1 SGHNT, CDR2 YYREEE (reference sequence). The V gene end was trimmed by 3 bases and the J gene end by 0 bases; junction bases not matched to a gene: 6. This CDR3 has 17 amino acids. The CDR3 DNA follows: TGTGCCAGCAGCTCGGGACAGCCCCCCTCTGGGGCCAACGTCCTGACTTTC. Translating it yields CASSSGQPPSGANVLTF.